A single sample is the source of the 13 T cell receptor beta chains below, sequenced in a study of identical twins. Each CDR3 protein gets one entry after TCRdb re-called the 5' RACE reads with MiXCR. This table holds approximately 590,000 distinct CDR3 sequences, more than 9% found once. This sample was shared with a second study, whose subject was yellow fever vaccine responses in identical twins.

Source material: PBMCs. These receptors were taken from a young woman in good health.

V gene TRBV15 combines with J gene TRBJ1-2; no clear D gene. Germline V lookup: CDR1 LNHNV, CDR2 YYDKDF (reference sequence). Trimming removed 0 bases from V and 3 bases from J, with 5 bases in between. CDR3 size: 13 residues. The CDR3 loop reads CATSRDYYYGYTF. CDR3 DNA sequence: TGTGCCACCAGCAGAGACTACTACTATGGCTACACCTTC.

The sample holds many counts of this clonotype. The V call is TRBV7-9, the J call TRBJ2-3; 9 bases are shared with TRBD1. This CDR3 has 14 amino acids. Germline V gene lookup returns CDR1 SEHNR and CDR2 FQNEAQ (reference sequence). V lost 9 bases, J lost 5 bases, and 9 bases stayed unmatched. Here the CDR3 reads CASTQGARVDTQYF. CDR3 in DNA: TGTGCCAGTACACAGGGGGCGCGAGTAGATACGCAGTATTTT.

This clonotype was counted a few times. The rearrangement joins TRBV6-1 to TRBJ2-1, with a tentative D call TRBD1 (5 bases). Trimming shortened V by 6 bases and J by 1 base, and 16 bases separated the two germline ends. Germline loops: CDR1 MNHNS, CDR2 SASEGT. CDR3 length: 16 amino acids. As DNA, the CDR3 is TGTGCCAGCAGAATAGGGGTGGCCGAGTCCTACAATGAGCAGTTCTTC. Translating gives CASRIGVAESYNEQFF.

This clonotype was detected many times. The genes are TRBV27 and TRBJ1-5; D is uncertain. The germline V gene has CDR1 MNHEY and CDR2 SMNVEV (reference sequence). The CDR3 sequence is 12 residues long. V was cut by 5 bases and J by 7 bases, with 9 bases left in between. The CDR3: CASSILGQPQHF. Written as DNA, the CDR3 is TGTGCCAGCAGTATATTGGGGCAGCCCCAGCATTTT.

This chain uses TRBV5-1 with TRBJ1-1; D ambiguous. The CDR3 has 15 amino acids. Deletions cut 0 bases from V and 6 bases from J, with 15 bases between. Germline V gives CDR1 SGHRS, CDR2 YFSETQ. CDR3 sequence reads: CASSLVGRAPAEAFF. For the CDR3, the DNA is TGCGCCAGCAGCTTGGTAGGGCGGGCGCCGGCTGAAGCTTTCTTT.

In this sample, this clonotype turned up many times. The rearrangement links TRBV4-1 to TRBJ2-3, with 10 bases that match TRBD2. The ends lost 5 bases at V and 2 bases at J; junction bases unmatched: 4. CDR3 length equals 15 residues. Germline-derived CDR1 and CDR2 are MGHRA and YSYEKL. The CDR3 nucleotides are TGCGCCAGCAGCAAGAGCGGGAGGGCCACAGATACGCAGTATTTT. The encoded protein is CASSKSGRATDTQYF.

This chain connects TRBV14 to TRBJ2-1, with 9 bases lining up with TRBD2. Germline CDR1 and CDR2: SGHDN and FVKESK. The CDR3 runs 15 residues. With 6 bases clipped from V and 4 bases from J, the junction kept 7 bases outside the gene matches. The CDR3 spells CASSSGTSRYNEQFF. CDR3 nucleotides: TGTGCCAGCAGTTCCGGGACTAGCCGGTACAATGAGCAGTTCTTC.

This clonotype has only a few counts. This sequence joins TRBV5-1 and TRBJ1-2; TRBD1 matches 12 bases. Germline assignment: CDR1 SGHRS and CDR2 YFSETQ. This CDR3 is 17 amino acids long. V shed 4 bases and J 8 bases; nucleotides not matched to a gene: 15. As DNA, the CDR3 is TGCGCCAGCAGCCCTGAGTGGGGACAGGGGGCGAACCTGGGCTACACCTTC. Translating gives CASSPEWGQGANLGYTF.

This rearrangement joins TRBV6-1 to TRBJ1-1; TRBD1 matches 12 bases. Trimming took 11 bases from V and 2 from J; bases not matched to a gene: 6. From germline, CDR1 is MNHNS and CDR2 SASEGT. This CDR3 region has 14 residues. The CDR3 sequence is CAGSGTGGNTEAFF. For the CDR3, the DNA is TGTGCCGGGTCCGGGACAGGGGGCAACACTGAAGCTTTCTTT.

This clonotype was seen a handful of times. The rearrangement uses TRBV12-3 or TRBV12-4 and TRBJ2-1; D not resolved. The CDR3 loop spans 15 amino acids. The V end lost 6 bases, the J end lost 2 bases, and 14 bases lay between the germline ends. The CDR3 region has the DNA TGTGCCAGCAGCCCTATTAGTGGCGCCTACAATGAGCAGTTCTTC. This sequence encodes CASSPISGAYNEQFF.

This clonotype was detected only a few times. The genes are TRBV10-3 and TRBJ1-6, with D unresolved. CDR3 length equals 15 residues. Trimming removed 4 bases at V and 8 bases at J, with 15 bases between. CDR1 is ENHRY, CDR2 SYGVKD, per germline. The CDR3 loop is CAISVGGWQDSPLHF. CDR3 coding DNA: TGTGCCATCAGTGTGGGAGGATGGCAGGATTCACCCCTCCACTTT.

This clonotype was recorded a few times. The chain combines TRBV6-1 with TRBJ2-1; D gene unclear. Germline V lookup: CDR1 MNHNS, CDR2 SASEGT. CDR3 length: 13 amino acids. The germline V and J ends were trimmed by 3 bases and 5 bases, with 8 bases remaining between them. The CDR3 reads CASSEGLHNEQFF. Written as DNA, the CDR3 is TGTGCCAGCAGTGAGGGCCTACACAATGAGCAGTTCTTC.

The table lists this clonotype with many counts. The chain employs TRBV3-1 and TRBJ1-1; D gene unclear. The CDR3 sequence is 14 residues long. From germline, CDR1 is LGHDT and CDR2 YNNKEL (reference sequence). Trimming removed 1 base from V and 6 bases from J, with 12 bases in between. CDR3 region: CASSQAERGAEAFF. The CDR3 nucleotides read TGTGCCAGCAGCCAAGCCGAGCGCGGGGCTGAAGCTTTCTTT.